These T cell receptor beta chains were read from a single sample in a study of cytomegalovirus exposure and HLA in healthy donors. Repertoires were generated with immunoSEQ multiplex PCR, while TCRdb's copy carries only in-frame clones and drops some. The sample has some 200,000 clones, 80% to 90% seen once. The sequenced material came from PBMCs. The source of these receptors is a woman aged 30 to 39 in good health and CMV-seropositive. Both conserved end residues are part of each CDR3. D genes are given only for firm matches. The listing skips clone size in some rows; elsewhere it reads once, few, many or a size class.

clone_size j_call d_call v_call cdr3_nt cdr3_aa
. TRBJ1-2 . TRBV6-5 TGTGCCAGCAGAAGACAGGAGATTCAGGAGTATGGCTACACCTTC CASRRQEIQEYGYTF
. TRBJ2-1 TRBD1 TRBV28 TGTGCCAGCAGTTTCCCGACAGGACAGGGAGGTGGGGAGCAGTTCTTC CASSFPTGQGGGEQFF
. TRBJ2-5 TRBD1 TRBV5-4 TGTGCCAGCAGGGTCGGGACAGGGGCCGCGGGGGGAGAGACCCAGTACTTC CASRVGTGAAGGETQYF
. TRBJ1-2 TRBD1 TRBV9 TGTGCCAGCAGCTCTCGGACAGGGTGGTATGGCTACACCTTC CASSSRTGWYGYTF
. TRBJ2-7 . TRBV9 TGTGCCAGCAGCGGGCTTGGGACACTCTCCGAGCAGTACTTC CASSGLGTLSEQYF
. TRBJ1-1 . TRBV6-5 TGTGCCAGCAGTAACACAGGGTGGGACACTGAAGCTTTCTTT CASSNTGWDTEAFF
. TRBJ2-2 . TRBV7-3 TGTGCCAGCAGCTTAAATCAGAACACCGGGGAGCTGTTTTTT CASSLNQNTGELFF
. TRBJ2-3 TRBD2 TRBV7-3 TGTGCCAGCCAACTAGCGGGAGGGACAGATACGCAGTATTTT CASQLAGGTDTQYF
. TRBJ2-7 TRBD2 TRBV27 TGTGCCAGCAGTTTATCGGGACTAGCGGGGTACGAGCAGTACTTC CASSLSGLAGYEQYF
. TRBJ1-1 . TRBV29-1 TGCAGCGTTATTTGGGGGGTCTCGGAAGCTTTCTTT CSVIWGVSEAFF
. TRBJ1-3 . TRBV18 TGTGCCAGCTCGCGGGTCGAAGCCTCTTACTCTGGAAACACCATATATTTT CASSRVEASYSGNTIYF
few TRBJ1-2 TRBD1 TRBV4-1 TGCGCCAGCAGCCAAGATCCCGGGACAGGGTATGGCTACACCTTC CASSQDPGTGYGYTF
. TRBJ1-1 . TRBV29-1 TGCAGCGTTGAAGGGGAGGCCACTGAAGCTTTCTTT CSVEGEATEAFF
. TRBJ2-1 . TRBV30 TGTGCCTGGAGTGGAGTCGGTAATGAGCAGTTCTTC CAWSGVGNEQFF
. TRBJ2-5 TRBD2 TRBV6-5 TGTGCCACCTCGCGAGGGGTTAGCGGGAGGGAGACCCAGTACTTC CATSRGVSGRETQYF
. TRBJ1-1 . TRBV2 TGTGCCAGCAGTGAAGCATGGGGGGACACTGAAGCTTTCTTT CASSEAWGDTEAFF
. TRBJ2-7 TRBD2 TRBV5-1 TGCGCCAGCAGCTTGCTTCGGGGGGACGAGCAGTACTTC CASSLLRGDEQYF
few TRBJ2-1 . TRBV9 TGTGCCAGCACCCCGAGCTCCTACTACAATGAGCAGTTCTTC CASTPSSYYNEQFF
. TRBJ1-2 TRBD1 TRBV29-1 TGCAGCGTTTGGGCCAGGGGGAATTCTAACTATGGCTACACCTTC CSVWARGNSNYGYTF
. TRBJ2-1 . TRBV20-1 TGCAGTGCCGCCGGGAATGAGCAGTTCTTC CSAAGNEQFF
. TRBJ1-2 . TRBV6-1 TGTGCCAGCAGTCCCAGGACTAACTATGGCTACACCTTC CASSPRTNYGYTF
. TRBJ2-2 TRBD2 TRBV11-3 TGTGCCAGCAGCATAAGCGGGAGGCGGACCGGGGAGCTGTTTTTT CASSISGRRTGELFF
. TRBJ2-1 . TRBV9 TGTGCCAGCAGCGGGTATAATCCTAAAGCGGAGAGCTCCTACAATGAGCAGTTCTTC CASSGYNPKAESSYNEQFF
. TRBJ1-2 . TRBV13 TGTGCCAGCAGCTTACAGGGGTCGGTATATGGCTACACCTTC CASSLQGSVYGYTF
. TRBJ2-5 . TRBV27 TGTGCCAGCAGTATCCCGGGCGGGGAGACCCAGTACTTC CASSIPGGETQYF
. TRBJ2-7 . TRBV29-1 TGCAGCGTTGCGGCAGGGCCTCGAGAGCAGTACTTC CSVAAGPREQYF
once TRBJ1-2 . TRBV30 TGTGCCTGGAGTGTTAACAGTTATGGCTACACCTTC CAWSVNSYGYTF
few TRBJ1-5 TRBD1 TRBV7-9 TGTGCCAGCAGCGACAGGGCCGGGCAGCCCCAGCATTTT CASSDRAGQPQHF
. TRBJ2-1 TRBD2 TRBV6-5 TGTGCCAGCAGTTCCCCCGGCGGGAGAAGGAATGAGCAGTTCTTC CASSSPGGRRNEQFF
. TRBJ2-1 TRBD1 TRBV5-1 TGCGCCAGCAGCTTACAGGGGGATCGTGAGCAGTTCTTC CASSLQGDREQFF
. TRBJ1-1 . TRBV5-1 TGCGCCAGCAGCCACCACAGGGAGAACACTGAAGCTTTCTTT CASSHHRENTEAFF
once TRBJ1-2 . TRBV6-1 TGTGCCAGCTGGCAGGTTAACTATGGCTACACCTTC CASWQVNYGYTF
. TRBJ2-2 TRBD2 TRBV4-2 TGTGCCAGCAGGACTAGCGAAAACACCGGGGAGCTGTTTTTT CASRTSENTGELFF
. TRBJ1-1 TRBD1 TRBV20-1 TGCAGTGCAGGGACAGATCGTGAAGCTTTCTTT CSAGTDREAFF
. TRBJ2-3 TRBD2 TRBV9 TGTGCCAGCAGCGTATTAGCGGGAGGGCCAGATACGCAGTATTTT CASSVLAGGPDTQYF
. TRBJ2-2 TRBD1 TRBV27 TGTGCCAGCAGCCCCCCCATTTGGCAAGGGGGCGTGGTGGGGCTGTTTTTT CASSPPIWQGGVVGLFF
. TRBJ2-3 TRBD2 TRBV6-6 TGTGCCACACGATTAGCGGGAGGTCACATGTATTTT CATRLAGGHMYF
. TRBJ2-7 TRBD1 TRBV5-8 TGTGCCAGCAGCTTTGCCGGGACAGGGGCCTACGAGCAGTACTTC CASSFAGTGAYEQYF
. TRBJ1-4 . TRBV6-5 TGTGCCAGCCGAAGAAGGCAGGGTGGAAGGGAAAAACTGTTTTTT CASRRRQGGREKLFF
. TRBJ2-1 TRBD2 TRBV7-8 TGTGCCAGCAGCATTTTCTCTGCGGGAGGGGACTTCGATGAGCAGTTCTTC CASSIFSAGGDFDEQFF
. TRBJ2-2 TRBD2 TRBV7-2 TGTGCCAGCAGCCAGGGACTAGAGACCGGGGAGCTGTTTTTT CASSQGLETGELFF
. TRBJ2-7 . TRBV5-1 TGCGCCAGCAGCTTGGCGATTCGGGACACCGAGCAGTACTTC CASSLAIRDTEQYF
. TRBJ2-1 . TRBV6-5 TGTGCCAGCAGTTACGGACAAGTCTACAATGAGCAGTTCTTC CASSYGQVYNEQFF
once TRBJ2-3 . TRBV7-3 TGTGCCAGCAGCTTAAGGGGGGGCGGCACAGATACGCAGTATTTT CASSLRGGGTDTQYF
. TRBJ1-1 . TRBV19 TGTGCCAGTAGTATAGTGAGGAACACTGAAGCTTTCTTT CASSIVRNTEAFF
. TRBJ2-4 . TRBV25-1 TGTGCCAGCAGTGAATTGGGGGGGGCGGCCAAAAACATTCAGTACTTC CASSELGGAAKNIQYF
. TRBJ1-2 TRBD1 TRBV28 TGTGCCAGCAGTCCAGGGGGATCTCCCAACTATGGCTACACCTTC CASSPGGSPNYGYTF